This T cell receptor (beta chain) was identified during a study of T cells after yellow fever vaccination. Study background: In the case of low-cell-number fractions, SMART-Seq v4 Ultra Low Input was used for preparation.

TCRdb analysed the 5' RACE reads with MiXCR anew, one entry per CDR3 protein. The top ten clones hold less than 3.5% of a sample with some 200,000 distinct CDR3 sequences, 2.5% to 3.5% of them seen once. Germline CDR1 is SGHNT and CDR2 is YYREEE (reference sequence). With V trimmed by 4 bases and J by 0 bases, 8 bases remained unmatched. The CDR3 is made up of 17 amino acids. J is TRBJ2-3 and V is TRBV5-4; TRBD2 matches 10 bases. The TCR was taken from a young man who received the YFV17D yellow fever vaccine. Sample: CD4+ T cells sorted from PBMCs, taken 10 days after the yellow fever booster vaccination. DNA of the CDR3: TGTGCCAGCAGCACCAATAGCGGGGGGTTTAGCACAGATACGCAGTATTTT. Protein sequence: CASSTNSGGFSTDTQYF.